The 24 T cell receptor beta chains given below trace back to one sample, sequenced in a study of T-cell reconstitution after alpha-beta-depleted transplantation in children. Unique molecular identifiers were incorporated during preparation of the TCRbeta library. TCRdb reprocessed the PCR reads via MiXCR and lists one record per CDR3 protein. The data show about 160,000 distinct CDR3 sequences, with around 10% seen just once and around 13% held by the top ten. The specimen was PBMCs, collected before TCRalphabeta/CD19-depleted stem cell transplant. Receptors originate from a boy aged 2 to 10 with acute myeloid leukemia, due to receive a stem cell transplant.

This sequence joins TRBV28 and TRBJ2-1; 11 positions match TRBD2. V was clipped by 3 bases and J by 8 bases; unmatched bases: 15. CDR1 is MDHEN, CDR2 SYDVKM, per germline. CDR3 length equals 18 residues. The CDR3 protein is CASSLSLTSGKRPHEQFF. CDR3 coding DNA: TGTGCCAGCAGTTTGTCCCTGACTAGCGGGAAACGACCCCATGAGCAGTTCTTC.

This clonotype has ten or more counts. CDR3 DNA sequence: TGTGCCAGCAGCCTTCTGCTAGCGGGGTACGAGCAGTACTTC. Its protein product is CASSLLLAGYEQYF. V is TRBV7-6 and J is TRBJ2-7; TRBD2 matches 9 bases. V dropped 5 bases and J dropped 4; count of bases not matched to a gene: 6. CDR1 and CDR2 from the germline V gene are SGHVS and FNYEAQ. This CDR3 comprises 14 residues.

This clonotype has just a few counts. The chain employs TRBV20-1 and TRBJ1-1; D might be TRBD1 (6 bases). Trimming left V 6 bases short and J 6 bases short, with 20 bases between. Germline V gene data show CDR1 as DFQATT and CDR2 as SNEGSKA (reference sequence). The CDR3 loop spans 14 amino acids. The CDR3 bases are TGCAGTGCCCAGCCAGGGGCAAGGGGGGCTGAAGCTTTCTTT. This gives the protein CSAQPGARGAEAFF.

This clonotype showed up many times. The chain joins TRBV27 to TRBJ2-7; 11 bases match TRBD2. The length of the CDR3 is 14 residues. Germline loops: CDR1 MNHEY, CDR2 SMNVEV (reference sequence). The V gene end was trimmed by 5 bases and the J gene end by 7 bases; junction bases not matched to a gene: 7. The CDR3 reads CASSIAGGPGEQYF. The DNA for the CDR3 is TGTGCCAGCAGTATAGCGGGAGGGCCGGGGGAGCAGTACTTC.

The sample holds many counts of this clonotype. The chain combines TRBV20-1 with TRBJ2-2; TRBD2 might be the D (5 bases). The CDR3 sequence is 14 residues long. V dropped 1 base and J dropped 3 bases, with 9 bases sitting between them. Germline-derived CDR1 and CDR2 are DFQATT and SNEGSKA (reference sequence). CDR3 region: CSARAEGYTGELFF. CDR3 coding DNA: TGCAGTGCTAGAGCCGAGGGTTACACCGGGGAGCTGTTTTTT.

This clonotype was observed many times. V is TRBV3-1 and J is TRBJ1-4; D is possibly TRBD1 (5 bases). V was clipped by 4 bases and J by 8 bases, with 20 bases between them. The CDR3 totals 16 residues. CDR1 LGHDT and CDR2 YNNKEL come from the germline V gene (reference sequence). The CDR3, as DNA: TGTGCCAGCAGCCGGAGAGGACAAGGGGCGGGAGAAAAACTGTTTTTT. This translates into CASSRRGQGAGEKLFF. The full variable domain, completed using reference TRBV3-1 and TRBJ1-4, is DTAVSQTPKYLVTQMGNDKSIKCEQNLGHDTMYWYKQDSKKFLKIMFSYNNKELIINETVPNRFSPKSPDKAHLNLHINSLELGDSAVYFCASSRRGQGAGEKLFFGSGTQLSVL.

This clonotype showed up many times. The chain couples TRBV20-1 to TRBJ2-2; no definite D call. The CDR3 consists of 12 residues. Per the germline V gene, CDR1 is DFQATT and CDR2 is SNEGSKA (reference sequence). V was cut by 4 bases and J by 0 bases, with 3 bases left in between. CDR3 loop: CSAIPNTGELFF. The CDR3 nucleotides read TGCAGTGCTATACCGAACACCGGGGAGCTGTTTTTT.

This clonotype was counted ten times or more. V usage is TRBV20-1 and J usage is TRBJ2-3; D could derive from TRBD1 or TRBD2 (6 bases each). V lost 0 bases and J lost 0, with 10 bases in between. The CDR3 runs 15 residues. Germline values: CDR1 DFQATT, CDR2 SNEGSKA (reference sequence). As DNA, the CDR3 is TGCAGTGCTAGAGATCCCGGGGGCAGCACAGATACGCAGTATTTT. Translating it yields CSARDPGGSTDTQYF.

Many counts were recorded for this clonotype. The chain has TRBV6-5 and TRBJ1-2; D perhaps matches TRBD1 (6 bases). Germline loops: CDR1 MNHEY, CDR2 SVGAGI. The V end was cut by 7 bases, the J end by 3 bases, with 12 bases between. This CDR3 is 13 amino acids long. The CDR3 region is CASTADSYYGYTF. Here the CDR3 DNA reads TGTGCCAGCACCGCGGACAGCTACTATGGCTACACCTTC.

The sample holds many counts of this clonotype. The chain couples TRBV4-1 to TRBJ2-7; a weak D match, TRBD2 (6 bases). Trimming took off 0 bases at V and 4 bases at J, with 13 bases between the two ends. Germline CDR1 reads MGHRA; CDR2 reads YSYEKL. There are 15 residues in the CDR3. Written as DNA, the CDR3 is TGCGCCAGCAGCCAAGAACTAGCAGGGCTTTACGAGCAGTACTTC. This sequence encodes CASSQELAGLYEQYF.

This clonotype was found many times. The CDR3 DNA reads as TGTGCCAGCAGCTTAGTTTGGCAGGGGGACACTGAAGCTTTCTTT. Its translation is CASSLVWQGDTEAFF. V usage is TRBV11-2 and J usage is TRBJ1-1; 7 positions agree with TRBD1. This CDR3 is built from 15 residues. The junction had 5 bases not matched to a gene; V was cut back by 1 base and J by 3 bases. CDR1 and CDR2 (germline): SGHAT, FQNNGV.

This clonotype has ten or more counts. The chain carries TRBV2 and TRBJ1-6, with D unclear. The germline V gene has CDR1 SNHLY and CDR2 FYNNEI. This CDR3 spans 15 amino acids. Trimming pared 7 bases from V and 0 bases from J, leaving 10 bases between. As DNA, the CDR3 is TGTGCCAGCAAGGGCGGTAGCTCCTATAATTCACCCCTCCACTTT. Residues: CASKGGSSYNSPLHF.

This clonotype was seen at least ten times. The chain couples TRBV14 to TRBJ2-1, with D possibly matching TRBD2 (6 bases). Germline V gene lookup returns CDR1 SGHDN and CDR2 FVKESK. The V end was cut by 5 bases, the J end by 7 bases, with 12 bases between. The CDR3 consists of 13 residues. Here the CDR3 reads CASSSGLSNEQFF. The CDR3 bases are TGTGCCAGCAGCTCGGGACTCAGTAATGAGCAGTTCTTC. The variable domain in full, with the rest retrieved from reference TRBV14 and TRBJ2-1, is EAGVTQFPSHSVIEKGQTVTLRCDPISGHDNLYWYRRVMGKEIKFLLHFVKESKQDESGMPNNRFLAERTGGTYSTLKVQPAELEDSGVYFCASSSGLSNEQFFGPGTRLTVL.

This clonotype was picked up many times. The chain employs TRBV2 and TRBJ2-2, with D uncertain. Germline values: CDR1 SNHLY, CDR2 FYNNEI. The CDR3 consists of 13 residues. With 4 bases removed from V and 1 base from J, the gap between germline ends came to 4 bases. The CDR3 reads CASSGVNTGELFF. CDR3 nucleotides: TGTGCCAGCAGTGGAGTGAACACCGGGGAGCTGTTTTTT.

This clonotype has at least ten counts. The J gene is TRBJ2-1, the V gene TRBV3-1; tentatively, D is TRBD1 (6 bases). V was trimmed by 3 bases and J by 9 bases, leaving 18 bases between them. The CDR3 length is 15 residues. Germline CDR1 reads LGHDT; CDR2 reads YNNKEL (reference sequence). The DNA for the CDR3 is TGTGCCAGCAGCCATACCGGGACGCAGGGGAGTGAGCAGTTCTTC. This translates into CASSHTGTQGSEQFF.

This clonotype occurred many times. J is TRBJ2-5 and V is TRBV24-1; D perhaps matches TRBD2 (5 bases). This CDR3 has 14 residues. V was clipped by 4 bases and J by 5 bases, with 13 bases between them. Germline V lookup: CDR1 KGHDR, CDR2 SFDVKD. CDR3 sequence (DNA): TGTGCCACCAGTGACAGGACTTTGGGGGAGACCCAGTACTTC. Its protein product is CATSDRTLGETQYF.

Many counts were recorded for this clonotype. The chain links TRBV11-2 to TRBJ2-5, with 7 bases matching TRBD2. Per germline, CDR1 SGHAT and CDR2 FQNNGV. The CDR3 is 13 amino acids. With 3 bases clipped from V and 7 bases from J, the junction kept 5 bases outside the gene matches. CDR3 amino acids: CASSLVPGGTQYF. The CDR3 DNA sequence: TGTGCCAGCAGCTTGGTGCCGGGGGGGACCCAGTACTTC. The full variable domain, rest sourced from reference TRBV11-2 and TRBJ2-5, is EAGVAQSPRYKIIEKRQSVAFWCNPISGHATLYWYQQILGQGPKLLIQFQNNGVVDDSQLPKDRFSAERLKGVDSTLKIQPAKLEDSAVYLCASSLVPGGTQYFGPGTRLLVL.

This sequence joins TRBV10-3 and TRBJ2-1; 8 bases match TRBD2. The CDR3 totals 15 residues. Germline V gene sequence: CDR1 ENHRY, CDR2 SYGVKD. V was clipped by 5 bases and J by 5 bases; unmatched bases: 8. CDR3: CAISSSGSSHNEQFF. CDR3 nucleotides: TGTGCCATCAGTTCCAGCGGGAGTAGCCACAATGAGCAGTTCTTC.

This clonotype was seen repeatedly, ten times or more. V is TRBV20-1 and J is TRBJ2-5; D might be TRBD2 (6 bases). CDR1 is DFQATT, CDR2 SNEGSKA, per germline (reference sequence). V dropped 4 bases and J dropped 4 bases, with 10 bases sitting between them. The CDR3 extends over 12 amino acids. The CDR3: CSAMAGRETQYF. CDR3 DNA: TGCAGTGCTATGGCGGGGAGAGAGACCCAGTACTTC.

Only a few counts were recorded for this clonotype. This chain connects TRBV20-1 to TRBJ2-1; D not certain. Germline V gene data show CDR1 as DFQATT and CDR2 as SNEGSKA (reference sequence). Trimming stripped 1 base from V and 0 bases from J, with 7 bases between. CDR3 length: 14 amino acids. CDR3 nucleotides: TGCAGTGCTAGAGGATCGAGCTCCTACAATGAGCAGTTCTTC. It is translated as CSARGSSSYNEQFF.

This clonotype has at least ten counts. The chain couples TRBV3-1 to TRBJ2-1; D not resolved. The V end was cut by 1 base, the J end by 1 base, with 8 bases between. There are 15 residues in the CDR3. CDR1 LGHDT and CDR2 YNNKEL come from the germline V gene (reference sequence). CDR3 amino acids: CASSQVGESYNEQFF. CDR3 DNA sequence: TGTGCCAGCAGCCAAGTAGGCGAGTCCTACAATGAGCAGTTCTTC.

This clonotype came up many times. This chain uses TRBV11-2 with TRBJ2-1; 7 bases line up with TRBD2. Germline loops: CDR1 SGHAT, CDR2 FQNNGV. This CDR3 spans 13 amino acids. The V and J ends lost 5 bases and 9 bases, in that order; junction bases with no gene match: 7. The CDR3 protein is CASSLGTMGEQFF. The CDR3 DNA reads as TGTGCCAGCAGCCTCGGGACTATGGGTGAGCAGTTCTTC.

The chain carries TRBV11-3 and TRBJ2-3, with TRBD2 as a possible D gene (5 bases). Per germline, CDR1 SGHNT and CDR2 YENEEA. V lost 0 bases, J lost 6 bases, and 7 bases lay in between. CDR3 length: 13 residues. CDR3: CASSLEDSDTQYF. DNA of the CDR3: TGTGCCAGCAGCTTAGAGGACTCCGATACGCAGTATTTT.

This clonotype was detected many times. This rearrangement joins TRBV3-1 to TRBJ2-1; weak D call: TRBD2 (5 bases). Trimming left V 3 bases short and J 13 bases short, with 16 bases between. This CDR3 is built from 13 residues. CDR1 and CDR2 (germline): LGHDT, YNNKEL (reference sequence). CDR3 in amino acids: CASSQVDGEQQFF. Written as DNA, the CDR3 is TGTGCCAGCAGCCAGGTAGATGGGGAGCAACAGTTCTTC.